This TCR beta chain is from a study of the immune and genomic landscape of osteosarcoma (dated by TCRdb to between 2020 and 2021). Turning to the overall study: The overall cohort comprised 45 to 55 pediatric and adult patients with high-grade osteosarcoma, with a median age at diagnosis of 25 to 35 years (range roughly 5-81). Poor-risk disease was overrepresented in the cohort, as 73% of patients had an unfavorable pathologic response to standard therapy and over 60% were deceased. Patients in the overall cohort were roughly 60% male, and 70% to 85% presented with localized disease at diagnosis. To define immunogenic potential, the study profiled osteosarcoma specimens using whole genome, RNA and T-cell receptor sequencing along with immunohistochemistry and reverse phase protein arrays. To characterize the osteosarcoma immunogenomic landscape, TCR sequencing results were integrated with transcriptome, protein array and immunostaining data. The goal of the study was to explain why immune checkpoint inhibitors have shown limited clinical activity in osteosarcoma. Three patients contributed two samples from the same tumor site. Findings and caveats that apply to the study as a whole: Along with the frozen tumor specimens, matched blood was collected from just a couple of patients. Productive TCR clonality was low overall, averaging about 0.091 with a maximum of 0.3, suggesting limited T-cell clonal expansion. Sample size was not determined by any statistical method, because osteosarcoma is rare and every possible sample was collected. Rather than matched normal tissue, external data from normal skin and healthy peripheral blood provided the clonality benchmarks. TCR productive clonality was greater in the immune-hot C3 cluster than in the cold C1 cluster, although TCR productive clonality remained low overall. In five cases a single hyperexpanded clone dominated the repertoire, and each of those five cases had fewer than 100 T-cell clonotypes.

Counted from cysteine to phenylalanine, this CDR3 has 15 amino acids. Of all the DNA, just the CDR3 is kept, 45 bases in frame from base 1. The CDR1 and CDR2 encoded by the germline V gene (reference sequence) are SEHNR and FQNEAQ. Ends trimmed: V by 4 bases, J by 4 bases; bases unmatched to a gene: 9. Concerning this clone itself: Its antigen specificity is not known. The record has no base qualities; no much larger clone is one base away.

The tumors sampled were post-treatment primary, local recurrence and metastasis specimens taken from patients with a poor prognosis. Metastasis specimens were frozen resected lung metastases of osteosarcoma. TCR beta chain CDR3 regions were immunosequenced with the ImmunoSEQ Assay (Adaptive Biotechnologies). Per the source publication's procedure: The ImmunoSEQ Analyzer platform was used to export TCRB rearrangements, read counts, read proportions and gene usage. T-cell clonality was computed as 1 minus Pielou's evenness on productive rearrangements. In the clonal space homeostasis analysis, clonotypes were sorted into rare, small, medium, large or hyperexpanded (0.01 to 1 of the repertoire) bins. TCR productive clonality was compared across immune clusters C1, C2 and C3 using the Wilcoxon rank sum test. The table was pulled from immuneACCESS by TCRdb, which kept in-frame rearrangements only. Such tables lose some clones; where checked, under half of the loss comes from unresolved V genes, and the rest has no known cause. V, J and clone size were drawn from that table, and D and trimming were deduced from the DNA. This sample is represented by about 1,500 clones; 69% of them were singletons. The top ten constitute 15% to 20% of the sample.

The V and J segments used are TRBV7-9 and TRBJ1-1; 7 bases in between match TRBD1. Sequencing was carried out using metastatic tumor tissue from the lung. What the cell subset or site label conveys for this sample: lung metastasis of osteosarcoma. The source of this sequence is a boy aged 5-17 years with osteosarcoma. The age is the age at diagnosis. The CDR3 amino acid sequence is: CASSSQSRQGTEAFF. The base sequence is TGTGCCAGCAGCTCCCAGTCGAGACAGGGCACTGAAGCTTTCTTT.